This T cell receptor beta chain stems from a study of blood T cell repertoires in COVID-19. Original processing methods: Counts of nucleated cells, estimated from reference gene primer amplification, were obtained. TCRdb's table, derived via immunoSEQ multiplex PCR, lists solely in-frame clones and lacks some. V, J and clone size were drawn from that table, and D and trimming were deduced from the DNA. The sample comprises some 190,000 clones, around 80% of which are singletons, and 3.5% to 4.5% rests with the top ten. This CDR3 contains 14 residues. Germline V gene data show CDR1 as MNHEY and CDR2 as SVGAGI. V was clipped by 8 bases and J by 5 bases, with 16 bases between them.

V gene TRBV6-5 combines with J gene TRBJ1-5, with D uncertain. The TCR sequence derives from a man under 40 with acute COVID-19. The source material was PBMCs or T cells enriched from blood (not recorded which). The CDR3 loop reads CASGSAATDQPQHF. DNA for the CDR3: TGTGCCAGCGGGTCAGCGGCGACGGATCAGCCCCAGCATTTT.